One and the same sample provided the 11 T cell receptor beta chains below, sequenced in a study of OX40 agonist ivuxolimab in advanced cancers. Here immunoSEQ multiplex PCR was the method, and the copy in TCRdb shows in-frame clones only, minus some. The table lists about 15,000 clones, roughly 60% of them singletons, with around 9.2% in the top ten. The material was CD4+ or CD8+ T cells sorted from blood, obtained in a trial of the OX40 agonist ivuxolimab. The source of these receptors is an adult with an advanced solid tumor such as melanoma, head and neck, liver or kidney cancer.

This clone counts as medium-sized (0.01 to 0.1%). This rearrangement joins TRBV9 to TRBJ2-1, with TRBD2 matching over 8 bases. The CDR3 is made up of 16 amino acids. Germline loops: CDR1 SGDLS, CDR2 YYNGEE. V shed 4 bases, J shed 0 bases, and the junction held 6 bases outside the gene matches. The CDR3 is CASSPRTSFSYNEQFF. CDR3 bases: TGTGCCAGCAGCCCACGGACTAGCTTCTCCTACAATGAGCAGTTCTTC.

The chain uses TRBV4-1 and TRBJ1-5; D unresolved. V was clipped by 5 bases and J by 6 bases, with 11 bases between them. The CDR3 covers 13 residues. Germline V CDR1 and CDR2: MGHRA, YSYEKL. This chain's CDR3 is CASSEAEGQPQHF. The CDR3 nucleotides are TGCGCCAGCAGCGAAGCAGAGGGTCAGCCCCAGCATTTT.

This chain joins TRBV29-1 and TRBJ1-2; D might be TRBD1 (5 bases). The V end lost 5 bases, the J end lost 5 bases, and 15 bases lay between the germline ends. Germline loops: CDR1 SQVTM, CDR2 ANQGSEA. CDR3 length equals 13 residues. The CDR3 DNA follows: TGCAGCGTTCTCCTCGCGGGGCTGTATGGCTACACCTTC. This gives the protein CSVLLAGLYGYTF. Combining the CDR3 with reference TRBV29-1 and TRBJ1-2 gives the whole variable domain SAVISQKPSRDICQRGTSLTIQCQVDSQVTMMFWYRQQPGQSLTLIATANQGSEATYESGFVIDKFPISRPNLTFSTLTVSNMSPEDSSIYLCSVLLAGLYGYTFGSGTRLTVV.

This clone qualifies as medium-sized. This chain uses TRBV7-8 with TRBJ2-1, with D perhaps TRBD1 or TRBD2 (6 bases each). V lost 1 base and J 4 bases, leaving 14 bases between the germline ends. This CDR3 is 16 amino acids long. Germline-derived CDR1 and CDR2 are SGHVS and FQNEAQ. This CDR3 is CASSLGAGQSYNEQFF. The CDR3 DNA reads TGTGCCAGCAGCTTAGGGGCGGGACAATCATACAATGAGCAGTTCTTC.

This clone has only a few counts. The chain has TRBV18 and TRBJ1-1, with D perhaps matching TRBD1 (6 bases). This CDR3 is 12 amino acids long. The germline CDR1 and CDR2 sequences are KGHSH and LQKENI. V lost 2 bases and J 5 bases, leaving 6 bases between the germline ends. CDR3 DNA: TGTGCCAGCTCACCAGGGACAACTGAAGCTTTCTTT. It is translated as CASSPGTTEAFF.

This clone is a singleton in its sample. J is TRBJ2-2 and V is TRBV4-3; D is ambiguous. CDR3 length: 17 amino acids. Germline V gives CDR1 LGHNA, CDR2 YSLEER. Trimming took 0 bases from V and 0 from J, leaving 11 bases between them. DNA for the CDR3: TGCGCCAGCAGCCAAGATCTGGTCTTCGCGAACACCGGGGAGCTGTTTTTT. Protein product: CASSQDLVFANTGELFF.

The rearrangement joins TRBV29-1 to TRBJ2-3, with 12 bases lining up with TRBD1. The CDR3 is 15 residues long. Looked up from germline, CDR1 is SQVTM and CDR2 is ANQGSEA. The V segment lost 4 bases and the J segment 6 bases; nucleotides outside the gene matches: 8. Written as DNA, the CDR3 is TGCAGCGTTGTGCGGGACAGGGGGCATTTGGATACGCAGTATTTT. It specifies CSVVRDRGHLDTQYF.

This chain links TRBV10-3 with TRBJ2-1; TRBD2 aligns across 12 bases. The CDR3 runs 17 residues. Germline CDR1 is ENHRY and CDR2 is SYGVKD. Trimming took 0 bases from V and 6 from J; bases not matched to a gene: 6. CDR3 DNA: TGTGCCATCAGTGAGTCGGCTAGCGGGGGGGCCTTCAATGAGCAGTTCTTC. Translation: CAISESASGGAFNEQFF.

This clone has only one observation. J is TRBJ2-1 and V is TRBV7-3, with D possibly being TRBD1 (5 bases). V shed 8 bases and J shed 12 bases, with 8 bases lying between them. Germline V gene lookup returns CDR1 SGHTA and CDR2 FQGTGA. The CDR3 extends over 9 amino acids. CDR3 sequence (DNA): TGTGCCAGCTCCCAGGGGCAGTTCTTC. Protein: CASSQGQFF.

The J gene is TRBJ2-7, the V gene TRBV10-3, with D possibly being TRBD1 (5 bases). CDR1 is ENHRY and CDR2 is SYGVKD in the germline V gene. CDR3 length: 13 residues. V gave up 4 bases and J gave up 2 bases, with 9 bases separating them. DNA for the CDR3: TGTGCCATCAGTGGGCAGGGTGCCTACGAGCAGTACTTC. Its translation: CAISGQGAYEQYF.

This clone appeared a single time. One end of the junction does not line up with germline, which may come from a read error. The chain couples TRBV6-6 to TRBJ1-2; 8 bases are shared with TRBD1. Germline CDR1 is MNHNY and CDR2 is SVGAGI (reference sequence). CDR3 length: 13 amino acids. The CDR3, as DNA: TGTGCCAGCAGCCTTGGACAGGGCTATGGCCACACCTTC. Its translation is CASSLGQGYGHTF.